This T cell receptor beta chain originates from a study of blood T cells in healthy people across ages. Using a J-beta primer mix together with a sample-barcoded 5' primer, a second PCR was run for 7 to 11 cycles. Every single cDNA molecule received a tag from a template-switch adaptor with 12 random nucleotides. A single record per CDR3 protein comes from TCRdb applying MiXCR to the 5' RACE reads. The profile shows around 800,000 distinct CDR3 sequences, around 68% of them singletons. In regard to this clonotype: This may arise from a read error, as a much more abundant clone is one base away.

The donors, all healthy, were Caucasians living in Russia, aged 6 to 90. The authors isolated at least 7 million PBMCs per sample. With V trimmed by 1 base and J by 8 bases, 0 bases remained unmatched. The germline gives CDR1 SGDLS, CDR2 YYNGEE. The CDR3 has 12 residues. V usage is TRBV9 and J usage is TRBJ2-1; 7 bases fit TRBD1. The receptor was derived from a man aged 25-45 years in good health. Input material: blood. In DNA form, the CDR3 reads TGTGCCAGCAGCGTACAGGGGGATGAGCAGTTCTTC. It codes for CASSVQGDEQFF. The full variable domain, rest sourced from reference TRBV9 and TRBJ2-1, is DSGVTQTPKHLITATGQRVTLRCSPRSGDLSVYWYQQSLDQGLQFLIQYYNGEERAKGNILERFSAQQFPDLHSELNLSSLELGDSALYFCASSVQGDEQFFGPGTRLTVL.